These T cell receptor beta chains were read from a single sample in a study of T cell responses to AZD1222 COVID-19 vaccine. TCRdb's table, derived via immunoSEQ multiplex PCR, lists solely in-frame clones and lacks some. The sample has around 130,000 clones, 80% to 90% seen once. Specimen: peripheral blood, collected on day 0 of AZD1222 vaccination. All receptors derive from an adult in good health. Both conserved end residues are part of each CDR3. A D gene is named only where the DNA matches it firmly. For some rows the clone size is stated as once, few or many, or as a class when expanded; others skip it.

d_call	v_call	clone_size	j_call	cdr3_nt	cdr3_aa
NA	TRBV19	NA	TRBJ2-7	TGTGCCAGTAGTGTAACAGCGGTCTCCTACGAGCAGTACTTC	CASSVTAVSYEQYF
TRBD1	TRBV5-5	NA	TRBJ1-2	TGTGCCAGCAGCCCTACCGGACAGGGGGCGCCTGGCTACACCTTC	CASSPTGQGAPGYTF
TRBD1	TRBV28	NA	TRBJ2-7	TGTGCCAGCAGAACCCGGGACAGTCTTTACGAGCAGTACTTC	CASRTRDSLYEQYF
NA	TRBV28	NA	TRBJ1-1	TGTGCCAGCAGACTTAACACTGAAGCTTTCTTT	CASRLNTEAFF
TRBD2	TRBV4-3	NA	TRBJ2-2	TGCGCCAGCAGCCAATGGCTAGCGGGAGTCGACACCGGGGAGCTGTTTTTT	CASSQWLAGVDTGELFF
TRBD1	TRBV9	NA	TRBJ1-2	TGTGCCAGCAGTGTACAGACGGGGAGGACAACAGGGGACTATGGCTACACCTTC	CASSVQTGRTTGDYGYTF
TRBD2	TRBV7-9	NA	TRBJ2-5	TGTGCCAGCAGCTTAAAGGGACTAGCGGAGACTTGGGAGACCCAGTACTTC	CASSLKGLAETWETQYF
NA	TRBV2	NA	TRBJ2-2	TGTGCCAGCAGCCAGGTGGGGGAGCTGTTTTTT	CASSQVGELFF
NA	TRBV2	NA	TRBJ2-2	TGTGCCAGCAGAGGGGACACCCAGACCGGGGAGCTGTTTTTT	CASRGDTQTGELFF
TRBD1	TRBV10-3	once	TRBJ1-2	TGTGCCATCAGTGCTGACGGACAGGGTCACTATGGCTACACCTTC	CAISADGQGHYGYTF
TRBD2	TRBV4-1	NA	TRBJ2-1	TGCGCCAGCAGCCAAGACGGAGCGGGAGGAGGTTACAATGAGCAGTTCTTC	CASSQDGAGGGYNEQFF
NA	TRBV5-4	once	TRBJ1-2	TGTGCCAGCAGCTTGGGACAAGGTCATACTGGCTACACCTTC	CASSLGQGHTGYTF
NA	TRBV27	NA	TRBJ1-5	TGTGCCAGCAGCATCAGGGGTGCGGGGCAGCCCCAGCATTTT	CASSIRGAGQPQHF
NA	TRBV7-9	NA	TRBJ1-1	TGTGCCAGCAGCTTCTCGGCAGATGAAGCTTTCTTT	CASSFSADEAFF
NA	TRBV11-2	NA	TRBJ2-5	TGTGCCAGCAGCGTTAGCGGAGCGTACCAAGAGACCCAGTACTTC	CASSVSGAYQETQYF
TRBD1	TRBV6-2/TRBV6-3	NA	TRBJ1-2	TGTGCCAGCAGTACACCGGGACAGGAGTTGCGTGGCTACACCTTC	CASSTPGQELRGYTF
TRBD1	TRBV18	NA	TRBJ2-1	TGTGCCAGCTCACGGAGGGGACAGGCCCCCTACAATGAGCAGTTCTTC	CASSRRGQAPYNEQFF
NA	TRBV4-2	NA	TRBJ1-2	TGTGCCAGCAGCCAAGAGTGGACACTCGGTAACTATGGCTACACCTTC	CASSQEWTLGNYGYTF